A selection of T cell receptor beta chains follows, all from one sample in a study of CD8 T cells in Susac syndrome. Using its own MiXCR run on the immunoSEQ multiplex PCR reads, TCRdb lists one record per CDR3 protein. The table includes over 100,000 distinct CDR3 sequences, 90% to 96% detected once. The sequencing sample was made of CD4+ T cells from PBMCs. The receptors come from a human donor in good health. The CDR3 runs from the conserved cysteine through the conserved F or W. A D gene is named only where the DNA matches it firmly. Clone size is not always given. Where it is, it says once, few, many or a class for expanded clones.

J gene: TRBJ2-3; clone size: .; D gene: .; V gene: TRBV6-6; CDR3 protein: CASTQREADTQYF; CDR3 DNA: TGTGCCAGCACCCAGCGAGAAGCCGATACGCAGTATTTT
J gene: TRBJ1-1; clone size: .; D gene: .; V gene: TRBV7-3; CDR3 protein: CPSSLTGRNTEAFF; CDR3 DNA: TGTCCCAGCAGCTTAACAGGGAGAAACACTGAAGCTTTCTTT
J gene: TRBJ2-6; clone size: .; D gene: .; V gene: TRBV9; CDR3 protein: CASSVEGAGANVLTF; CDR3 DNA: TGTGCCAGCAGCGTAGAAGGGGCTGGGGCCAACGTCCTGACTTTC
J gene: TRBJ1-3; clone size: .; D gene: .; V gene: TRBV29-1; CDR3 protein: CSVRTEGNTIYF; CDR3 DNA: TGCAGCGTCCGGACCGAGGGAAACACCATATATTTT
J gene: TRBJ2-5; clone size: .; D gene: TRBD1; V gene: TRBV5-1; CDR3 protein: CASSWGTGSETQYF; CDR3 DNA: TGCGCCAGCAGCTGGGGGACAGGGTCTGAGACCCAGTACTTC
J gene: TRBJ1-4; clone size: .; D gene: TRBD1; V gene: TRBV20-1; CDR3 protein: CSAKPRTGWEKLFF; CDR3 DNA: TGCAGTGCTAAACCCAGGACAGGGTGGGAAAAACTGTTTTTT
J gene: TRBJ1-2; clone size: once; D gene: .; V gene: TRBV6-5; CDR3 protein: CASASFRGYTF; CDR3 DNA: TGTGCCAGTGCGAGTTTTCGAGGCTACACCTTC
J gene: TRBJ2-7; clone size: .; D gene: .; V gene: TRBV6-2/TRBV6-3; CDR3 protein: CASSYLTSAYEQYF; CDR3 DNA: TGTGCCAGCAGTTACTTAACGAGCGCCTACGAGCAGTACTTC
J gene: TRBJ2-7; clone size: .; D gene: .; V gene: TRBV12-3/TRBV12-4; CDR3 protein: CASSEGDWGEQYF; CDR3 DNA: TGTGCCAGCAGTGAGGGGGACTGGGGCGAGCAGTACTTC
J gene: TRBJ2-1; clone size: .; D gene: TRBD1; V gene: TRBV5-1; CDR3 protein: CASSLGQGARNEQFF; CDR3 DNA: TGCGCCAGCAGCTTGGGACAGGGGGCGCGGAATGAGCAGTTCTTC